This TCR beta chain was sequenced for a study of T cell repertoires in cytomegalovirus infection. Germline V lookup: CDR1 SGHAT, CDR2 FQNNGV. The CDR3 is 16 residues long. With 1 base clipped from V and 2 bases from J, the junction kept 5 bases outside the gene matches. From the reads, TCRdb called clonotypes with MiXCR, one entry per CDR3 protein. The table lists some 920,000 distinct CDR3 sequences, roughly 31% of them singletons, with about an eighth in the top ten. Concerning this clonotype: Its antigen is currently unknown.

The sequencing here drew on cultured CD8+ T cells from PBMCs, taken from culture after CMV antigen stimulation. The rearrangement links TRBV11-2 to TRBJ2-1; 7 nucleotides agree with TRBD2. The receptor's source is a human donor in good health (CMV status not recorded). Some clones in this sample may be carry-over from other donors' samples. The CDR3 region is CASSLGGGFTYNEQFF. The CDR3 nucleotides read TGTGCCAGCAGCTTAGGGGGGGGGTTCACCTACAATGAGCAGTTCTTC.